The rows below give T cell receptor beta chains drawn from one sample of a study of OX40 agonist ivuxolimab in advanced cancers. Sequenced by immunoSEQ multiplex PCR; TCRdb stores in-frame clones only, minus some. Here the sample spans tens of thousands of clones, roughly nine tenths being singletons. The sequencing used CD4+ or CD8+ T cells sorted from blood, collected in a trial of the OX40 agonist ivuxolimab. The receptors originated from an adult with an advanced solid tumor such as melanoma, head and neck, liver or kidney cancer. CDR3s include the opening cysteine and the closing phenylalanine or tryptophan. Fields, in order: V gene, D gene, CDR3 length, clone size, J gene, CDR3 DNA, CDR3 protein. The D gene is left open where the match is weak. Clone size appears in some rows only: once, few, many, or a class for an expanded clone.

v_gene: TRBV11-2; d_gene: .; len: 13; abundance: few; j_gene: TRBJ1-2; CDR3nt: TGTGCCAGCAGCTCGAACCTCAGGGATGGCTACACCTTC; CDR3aa: CASSSNLRDGYTF
v_gene: TRBV5-1; d_gene: TRBD2; len: 17; abundance: .; j_gene: TRBJ2-7; CDR3nt: TGCGCCAGCAGTCCGTCGAAACTAGCGGGAGAAACCCACGAGCAGTACTTC; CDR3aa: CASSPSKLAGETHEQYF
v_gene: TRBV30; d_gene: TRBD2; len: 15; abundance: .; j_gene: TRBJ2-1; CDR3nt: TGTGCCTGGAGTAGCGGGAGAACCCGCAGGAATGAGCAGTTCTTC; CDR3aa: CAWSSGRTRRNEQFF
v_gene: TRBV21-1; d_gene: .; len: 18; abundance: .; j_gene: TRBJ2-2; CDR3nt: TGTGCCAGCACTCGAGCTGGGACAGGGGGCGCGAACACCGGGGAGCTGTTTTTT; CDR3aa: CASTRAGTGGANTGELFF
v_gene: TRBV10-2; d_gene: .; len: 13; abundance: .; j_gene: TRBJ1-1; CDR3nt: TGCGCCAGCAGTGTGCAGCACAACACTGAAGCTTTCTTT; CDR3aa: CASSVQHNTEAFF
v_gene: TRBV18; d_gene: .; len: 15; abundance: .; j_gene: TRBJ1-3; CDR3nt: TGTGCCAGCTCACCACCGAACGGCGCTGGGGGCACCATATATTTT; CDR3aa: CASSPPNGAGGTIYF
v_gene: TRBV18; d_gene: .; len: 14; abundance: .; j_gene: TRBJ2-3; CDR3nt: TGTGCCAGCTCACCAGGGAAAGGCACAGATACGCAGTATTTT; CDR3aa: CASSPGKGTDTQYF
v_gene: TRBV10-3; d_gene: TRBD2; len: 18; abundance: once; j_gene: TRBJ2-1; CDR3nt: TGTGCCATCAAAGGGGACCCAACAGCGGGGGGCCGAAACAATGAGCAGTTCTTC; CDR3aa: CAIKGDPTAGGRNNEQFF
v_gene: TRBV29-1; d_gene: .; len: 11; abundance: .; j_gene: TRBJ1-2; CDR3nt: TGCAGCATAGACGGTAACTATGGCTACACCTTC; CDR3aa: CSIDGNYGYTF
v_gene: TRBV5-4; d_gene: TRBD1; len: 16; abundance: .; j_gene: TRBJ2-7; CDR3nt: TGTGCCAGCAGAAGTCGGCCGGGACAGGGAAATGGGGAGCAGTACTTC; CDR3aa: CASRSRPGQGNGEQYF
v_gene: TRBV6-5; d_gene: .; len: 13; abundance: .; j_gene: TRBJ1-2; CDR3nt: TGTGCCAGCAGTGAAGTGGGGGGCGAGGGCTACACCTTC; CDR3aa: CASSEVGGEGYTF
v_gene: TRBV30; d_gene: .; len: 12; abundance: .; j_gene: TRBJ1-1; CDR3nt: TGTGCCTCTTCACCCTGGAACACTGAAGCTTTCTTT; CDR3aa: CASSPWNTEAFF
v_gene: TRBV19; d_gene: TRBD1; len: 14; abundance: .; j_gene: TRBJ1-5; CDR3nt: TGTGCCAGTAGGACAGGGGCTCTCATTGAGCCCCAGCATTTT; CDR3aa: CASRTGALIEPQHF
v_gene: TRBV19; d_gene: .; len: 13; abundance: .; j_gene: TRBJ1-1; CDR3nt: TGTGCCAGTAGTACGCGGACGGGATCTGAAGCTTTCTTT; CDR3aa: CASSTRTGSEAFF
v_gene: TRBV11-3; d_gene: .; len: 14; abundance: .; j_gene: TRBJ2-2; CDR3nt: TGTGCCAGCAGCTTAATAAGGAACACCGGGGAGCTGTTTTTT; CDR3aa: CASSLIRNTGELFF
v_gene: TRBV18; d_gene: .; len: 16; abundance: .; j_gene: TRBJ1-1; CDR3nt: TGTGCCAGCTCACCAAAATCCGGGACCATGAACACTGAAGCTTTCTTT; CDR3aa: CASSPKSGTMNTEAFF
v_gene: TRBV6-1; d_gene: TRBD1; len: 13; abundance: .; j_gene: TRBJ2-7; CDR3nt: TGTGCCAGCTCCCTCAAGGGGGCGGGCGAGCAGTACTTC; CDR3aa: CASSLKGAGEQYF
v_gene: TRBV5-4; d_gene: .; len: 15; abundance: .; j_gene: TRBJ1-1; CDR3nt: TGTGCCAGCAGCCCAAAGACAGCGGGGGACACTGAAGCTTTCTTT; CDR3aa: CASSPKTAGDTEAFF
v_gene: TRBV4-2; d_gene: TRBD2; len: 16; abundance: once; j_gene: TRBJ2-3; CDR3nt: TGTGCCAGCAGCCAAGATAACCTAGCGGGAGGGCGTACGCAGTATTTT; CDR3aa: CASSQDNLAGGRTQYF
v_gene: TRBV19; d_gene: TRBD1; len: 14; abundance: few; j_gene: TRBJ1-2; CDR3nt: TGTGCCAGTAGTACCCGGACAGGGGACTATGGCTACACCTTC; CDR3aa: CASSTRTGDYGYTF
v_gene: TRBV15; d_gene: .; len: 12; abundance: .; j_gene: TRBJ2-1; CDR3nt: TGTGCCACCACCCGACAGAACAATGAGCAGTTCTTC; CDR3aa: CATTRQNNEQFF
v_gene: TRBV7-6; d_gene: TRBD1; len: 17; abundance: .; j_gene: TRBJ1-1; CDR3nt: TGTGCCAGCAGCCCCCAAGAGGGGACAGGGGGCCTCACTGAAGCTTTCTTT; CDR3aa: CASSPQEGTGGLTEAFF
v_gene: TRBV28; d_gene: .; len: 12; abundance: .; j_gene: TRBJ2-3; CDR3nt: TGTGCCAGCAGCAGGGCCGAAGATACGCAGTATTTT; CDR3aa: CASSRAEDTQYF
v_gene: TRBV2; d_gene: .; len: 13; abundance: once; j_gene: TRBJ2-5; CDR3nt: TGTGCCAGCAGCCAGGAAGTCCAAGAGACCCAGTACTTC; CDR3aa: CASSQEVQETQYF
v_gene: TRBV7-2; d_gene: .; len: 12; abundance: .; j_gene: TRBJ2-1; CDR3nt: TGTGCCAGCAGCTTAGACCGACACGAGCAGTTCTTC; CDR3aa: CASSLDRHEQFF
v_gene: TRBV10-3; d_gene: TRBD1; len: 14; abundance: .; j_gene: TRBJ2-2; CDR3nt: TGTGCCATCACGGGACAGGGGGCGGTCGGGGAGCTGTTTTTT; CDR3aa: CAITGQGAVGELFF
v_gene: TRBV27; d_gene: TRBD1; len: 18; abundance: .; j_gene: TRBJ2-3; CDR3nt: TGTGCCAGCAGTGGACAGGGAGAGTGGGGGACTAGCACAGATACGCAGTATTTT; CDR3aa: CASSGQGEWGTSTDTQYF
v_gene: TRBV4-2; d_gene: TRBD1; len: 15; abundance: .; j_gene: TRBJ1-2; CDR3nt: TGTGCCAGCAGCCCCCGGGACAGCGATAACTATGGCTACACCTTC; CDR3aa: CASSPRDSDNYGYTF
v_gene: TRBV2; d_gene: .; len: 16; abundance: .; j_gene: TRBJ1-5; CDR3nt: TGTGCCAGCAGTATCTCCGGAGAGGAAATAGGGCAGCCCCAGCATTTT; CDR3aa: CASSISGEEIGQPQHF
v_gene: TRBV6-5; d_gene: .; len: 15; abundance: .; j_gene: TRBJ2-7; CDR3nt: TGTGCCAGCAGTTACTTGGTGGGCAGGAGCTACGAGCAGTACTTC; CDR3aa: CASSYLVGRSYEQYF
v_gene: TRBV6-5; d_gene: TRBD1; len: 13; abundance: .; j_gene: TRBJ1-1; CDR3nt: TGTGCCAGCTGTGACAGGGGCCACACTGAAGCTTTCTTT; CDR3aa: CASCDRGHTEAFF
v_gene: TRBV18; d_gene: .; len: 14; abundance: .; j_gene: TRBJ1-1; CDR3nt: TGTGCCAGCTCACCACGAGAGCTGAACACTGAAGCTTTCTTT; CDR3aa: CASSPRELNTEAFF
v_gene: TRBV5-1; d_gene: TRBD2; len: 16; abundance: .; j_gene: TRBJ2-3; CDR3nt: TGCGCCAGCAGCTTAATGGGACTAGCGGCCTGGGATACGCAGTATTTT; CDR3aa: CASSLMGLAAWDTQYF
v_gene: TRBV7-9; d_gene: .; len: 17; abundance: .; j_gene: TRBJ2-6; CDR3nt: TGTGCCAGCAGCACGAGGCCAGGGGCCTCTGGGGCCAACGTCCTGACTTTC; CDR3aa: CASSTRPGASGANVLTF
v_gene: TRBV10-3; d_gene: .; len: 15; abundance: .; j_gene: TRBJ2-1; CDR3nt: TGTGCCATCAGTGTCGAGGGGGGGTACTACAATGAGCAGTTCTTC; CDR3aa: CAISVEGGYYNEQFF
v_gene: TRBV29-1; d_gene: .; len: 13; abundance: .; j_gene: TRBJ2-5; CDR3nt: TGCAGCGTTGAAGAACGACTTCAAGAGACCCAGTACTTC; CDR3aa: CSVEERLQETQYF
v_gene: TRBV7-3; d_gene: TRBD1; len: 14; abundance: .; j_gene: TRBJ2-7; CDR3nt: TGTGCCAGCAGCCGAGAACAGGGGTCCTACGAGCAGTACTTC; CDR3aa: CASSREQGSYEQYF
v_gene: TRBV10-2; d_gene: .; len: 13; abundance: .; j_gene: TRBJ2-7; CDR3nt: TGCGCCAGCAGTGATCAGGGGCAGTACGAGCAGTACTTC; CDR3aa: CASSDQGQYEQYF
v_gene: TRBV5-1; d_gene: .; len: 14; abundance: few; j_gene: TRBJ2-5; CDR3nt: TGCGCCAGCAGCTTGGGGAGGGGGCAAGAGACCCAGTACTTC; CDR3aa: CASSLGRGQETQYF
v_gene: TRBV2; d_gene: .; len: 13; abundance: few; j_gene: TRBJ2-7; CDR3nt: TGTGCCAGCAGTGAAAGGAGGATTTCCGAGCAGTACTTC; CDR3aa: CASSERRISEQYF
v_gene: TRBV7-2; d_gene: .; len: 15; abundance: .; j_gene: TRBJ2-7; CDR3nt: TGTGCCAGCAGCTTAGAGGGCTTCCCGGCGGGGGAGCAGTACTTC; CDR3aa: CASSLEGFPAGEQYF
v_gene: TRBV27; d_gene: TRBD1; len: 14; abundance: .; j_gene: TRBJ2-7; CDR3nt: TGTGCCAGCAGTGCGACAGGGGGCTCCTACGAGCAGTACTTC; CDR3aa: CASSATGGSYEQYF
v_gene: TRBV5-5; d_gene: .; len: 14; abundance: once; j_gene: TRBJ1-2; CDR3nt: TGTGCCAGCAGCTTGGCGACAGATCGTCGGGGCTACACCTTC; CDR3aa: CASSLATDRRGYTF
v_gene: TRBV7-9; d_gene: TRBD1; len: 15; abundance: .; j_gene: TRBJ1-2; CDR3nt: TGTGCCAGCAGCTTGGGGACAGGGCAACTCTATGGCTACACCTTC; CDR3aa: CASSLGTGQLYGYTF
v_gene: TRBV10-1; d_gene: TRBD2; len: 16; abundance: .; j_gene: TRBJ2-1; CDR3nt: TGCGCCAGCAGTGTCGGGACTAGCGGGACCTACAATGAGCAGTTCTTC; CDR3aa: CASSVGTSGTYNEQFF
v_gene: TRBV19; d_gene: TRBD2; len: 20; abundance: .; j_gene: TRBJ2-3; CDR3nt: TGTGCCAGTAGTCTCTCCGGGACTAGCGGGAGTAGGAGGAGTACAGATACGCAGTATTTT; CDR3aa: CASSLSGTSGSRRSTDTQYF
v_gene: TRBV2; d_gene: .; len: 16; abundance: .; j_gene: TRBJ2-7; CDR3nt: TGTGCCAGCAGTCCCCTCGGGGCGGGGAACTCCTACGAGCAGTACTTC; CDR3aa: CASSPLGAGNSYEQYF
v_gene: TRBV7-9; d_gene: .; len: 14; abundance: .; j_gene: TRBJ1-5; CDR3nt: TGTGCCAGCAGCTTAGGGACAGCAGGACAGCCCCAGCATTTT; CDR3aa: CASSLGTAGQPQHF
v_gene: TRBV10-3; d_gene: .; len: 12; abundance: medium-sized; j_gene: TRBJ1-1; CDR3nt: TGTGCCATCACCCAGGGAGGCCCCGAAGCTTTCTTT; CDR3aa: CAITQGGPEAFF
v_gene: TRBV2; d_gene: TRBD1; len: 14; abundance: .; j_gene: TRBJ1-1; CDR3nt: TGTGCCAGCAGTCGGACAGGGAAGGTCACTGAAGCTTTCTTT; CDR3aa: CASSRTGKVTEAFF
v_gene: TRBV2; d_gene: .; len: 13; abundance: .; j_gene: TRBJ1-2; CDR3nt: TGTGCCAGCAGTGAACTGGCGGACTATGGCTACACCTTC; CDR3aa: CASSELADYGYTF
v_gene: TRBV7-9; d_gene: .; len: 14; abundance: .; j_gene: TRBJ1-1; CDR3nt: TGTGCCAGCAGCTTGGCCGGTAGTAGGACTGAAGCTTTCTTT; CDR3aa: CASSLAGSRTEAFF
v_gene: TRBV7-6; d_gene: TRBD2; len: 15; abundance: .; j_gene: TRBJ2-2; CDR3nt: TGTGCCAGCAGACTAGCGGGAGAGGCCACCGGGGAGCTGTTTTTT; CDR3aa: CASRLAGEATGELFF
v_gene: TRBV6-1; d_gene: .; len: 15; abundance: .; j_gene: TRBJ2-4; CDR3nt: TGTGCCAGCAGGCAGGGAGAGACGGCCAAAAACATTCAGTACTTC; CDR3aa: CASRQGETAKNIQYF
v_gene: TRBV9; d_gene: TRBD1; len: 15; abundance: once; j_gene: TRBJ1-6; CDR3nt: TGTGCCAGCAGCGCCACGGGGACAGAAAATTCACCCCTCCACTTT; CDR3aa: CASSATGTENSPLHF
v_gene: TRBV19; d_gene: TRBD2; len: 16; abundance: .; j_gene: TRBJ2-1; CDR3nt: TGTGCCAGTAGTATGTGGGGTGGTAGCGGGGCCAATGAGCAGTTCTTC; CDR3aa: CASSMWGGSGANEQFF
v_gene: TRBV19; d_gene: .; len: 16; abundance: .; j_gene: TRBJ2-5; CDR3nt: TGTGCCAGTAGTCTAGGTTGGTCGACAGTCCAAGAGACCCAGTACTTC; CDR3aa: CASSLGWSTVQETQYF
v_gene: TRBV11-2; d_gene: .; len: 11; abundance: .; j_gene: TRBJ1-2; CDR3nt: TGTGCCAGCAGCTTGGACGGATTATACACCTTC; CDR3aa: CASSLDGLYTF
v_gene: TRBV28; d_gene: .; len: 14; abundance: once; j_gene: TRBJ2-5; CDR3nt: TGTGCCAGCAATAAGGACCGGTGGCAAGAGACCCAGTACTTC; CDR3aa: CASNKDRWQETQYF
v_gene: TRBV14; d_gene: TRBD1; len: 15; abundance: .; j_gene: TRBJ1-2; CDR3nt: TGTGCCAGCAGCCAAGGGACAGGGTTCGGCTATGGCTACACCTTC; CDR3aa: CASSQGTGFGYGYTF